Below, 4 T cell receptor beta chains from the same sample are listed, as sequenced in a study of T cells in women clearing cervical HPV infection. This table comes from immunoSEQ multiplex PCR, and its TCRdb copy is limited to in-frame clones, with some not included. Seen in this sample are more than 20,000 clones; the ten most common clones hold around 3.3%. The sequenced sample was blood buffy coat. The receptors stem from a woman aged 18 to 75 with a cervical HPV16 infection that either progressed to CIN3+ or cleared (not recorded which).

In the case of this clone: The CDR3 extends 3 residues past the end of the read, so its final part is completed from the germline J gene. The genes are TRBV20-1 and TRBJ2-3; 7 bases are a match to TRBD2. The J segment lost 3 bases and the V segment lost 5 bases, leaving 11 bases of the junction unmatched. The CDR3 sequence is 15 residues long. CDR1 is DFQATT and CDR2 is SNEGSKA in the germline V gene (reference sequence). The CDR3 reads CSAGEQRGKTDTQYF. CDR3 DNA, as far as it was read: TGCAGTGCTGGGGAGCAGCGGGGCAAAACAGATACG.

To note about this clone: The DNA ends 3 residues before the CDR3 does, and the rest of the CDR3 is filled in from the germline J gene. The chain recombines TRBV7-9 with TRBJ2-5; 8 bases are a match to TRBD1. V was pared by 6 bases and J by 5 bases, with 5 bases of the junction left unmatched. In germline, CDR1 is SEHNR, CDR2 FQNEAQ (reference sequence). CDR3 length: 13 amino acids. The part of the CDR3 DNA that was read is TGTGCCAGCAGTCAGGACAGGGTGGAGACC. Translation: CASSQDRVET. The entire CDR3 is CASSQDRVETQYF.

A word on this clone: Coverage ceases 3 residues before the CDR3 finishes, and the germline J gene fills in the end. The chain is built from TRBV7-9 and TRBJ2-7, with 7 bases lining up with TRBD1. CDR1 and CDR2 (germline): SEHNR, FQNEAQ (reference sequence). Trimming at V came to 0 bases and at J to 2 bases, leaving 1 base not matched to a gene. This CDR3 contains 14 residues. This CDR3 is CASSLAGQTYEQYF. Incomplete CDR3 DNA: TGTGCCAGCAGCTTAGCGGGACAGACCTACGAG.

The CDR3 bases that were read are TGTGCCACCAGTGATCCCCTGAGGGAGACC. Its protein is CATSDPLRET. The whole CDR3 sequence is CATSDPLRETQYF. This chain connects TRBV24-1 to TRBJ2-5; no clear D. The CDR3 end is not reached by the read, which stops 3 residues before it; the germline J gene fills it in. Germline V gene sequence: CDR1 KGHDR, CDR2 SFDVKD. CDR3 length equals 13 residues. Trimming removed 3 bases at V and 5 bases at J, with 9 bases between.